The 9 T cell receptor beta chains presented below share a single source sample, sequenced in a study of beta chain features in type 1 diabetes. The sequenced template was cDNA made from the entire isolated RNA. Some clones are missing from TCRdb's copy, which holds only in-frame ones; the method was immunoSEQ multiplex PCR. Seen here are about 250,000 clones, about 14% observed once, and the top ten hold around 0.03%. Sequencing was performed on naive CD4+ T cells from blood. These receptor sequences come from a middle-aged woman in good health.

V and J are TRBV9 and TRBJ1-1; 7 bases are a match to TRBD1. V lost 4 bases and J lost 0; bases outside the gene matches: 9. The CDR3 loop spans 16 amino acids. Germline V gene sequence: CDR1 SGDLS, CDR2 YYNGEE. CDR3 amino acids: CASSSDRQGMNTEAFF. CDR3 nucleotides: TGTGCCAGCAGCTCAGATAGACAGGGAATGAACACTGAAGCTTTCTTT.

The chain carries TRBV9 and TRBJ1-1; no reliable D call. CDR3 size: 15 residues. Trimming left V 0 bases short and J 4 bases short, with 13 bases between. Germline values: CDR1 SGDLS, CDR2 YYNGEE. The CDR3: CASSVDPGYGTEAFF. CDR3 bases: TGTGCCAGCAGCGTAGACCCGGGATACGGCACTGAAGCTTTCTTT.

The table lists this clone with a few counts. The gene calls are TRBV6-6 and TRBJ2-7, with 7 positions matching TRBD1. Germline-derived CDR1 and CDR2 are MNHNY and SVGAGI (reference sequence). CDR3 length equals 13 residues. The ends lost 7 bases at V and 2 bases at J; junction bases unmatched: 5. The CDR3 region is CASNGQATYEQYF. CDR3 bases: TGTGCCAGCAATGGACAGGCAACCTACGAGCAGTACTTC.

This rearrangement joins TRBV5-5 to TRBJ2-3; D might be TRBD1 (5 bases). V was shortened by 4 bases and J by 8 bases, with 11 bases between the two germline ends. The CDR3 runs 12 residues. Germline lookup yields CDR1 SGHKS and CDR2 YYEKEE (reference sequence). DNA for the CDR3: TGTGCCAGCAGCGAGGACACAACTACGCAGTATTTT. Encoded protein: CASSEDTTTQYF.

CDR3 coding DNA: TGTGCCAGCTCGTTGGGGGGGTTTACTGAAGCTTTCTTT. The encoded protein is CASSLGGFTEAFF. The rearrangement links TRBV18 to TRBJ1-1; TRBD1 is a possible D gene (5 bases). Trimming took 6 bases from V and 5 from J, leaving 13 bases between them. This CDR3 has 13 residues. The germline gives CDR1 KGHSH, CDR2 LQKENI.

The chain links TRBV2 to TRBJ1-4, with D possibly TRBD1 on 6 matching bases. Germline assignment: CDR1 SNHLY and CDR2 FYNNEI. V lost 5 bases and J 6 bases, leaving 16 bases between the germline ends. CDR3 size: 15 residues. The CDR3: CASSRGGQGDEKLFF. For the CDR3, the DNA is TGTGCCAGCAGTCGGGGGGGCCAGGGTGATGAAAAACTGTTTTTT.

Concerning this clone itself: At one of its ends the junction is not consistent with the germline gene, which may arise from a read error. The CDR3 here is CASSLGLGYEQYF. CDR3 bases: TGTGCTAGCAGCTTAGGCCTCGGTTACGAGCAGTACTTC. This chain uses TRBV7-7 with TRBJ2-7; D call uncertain. Germline V gene data show CDR1 as SSHAT and CDR2 as FNYEAQ (reference sequence). The CDR3 is made up of 13 amino acids. The complete variable domain, with remaining parts taken from reference TRBV7-7 and TRBJ2-7, reads GAGVSQSPRYKVTKRGQDVTLRCDPISSHATLYWYQQALGQGPEFLTYFNYEAQPDKSGLPSDRFSAERPEGSISTLTIQRTEQRDSAMYRCASSLGLGYEQYFGPGTRLTVT.

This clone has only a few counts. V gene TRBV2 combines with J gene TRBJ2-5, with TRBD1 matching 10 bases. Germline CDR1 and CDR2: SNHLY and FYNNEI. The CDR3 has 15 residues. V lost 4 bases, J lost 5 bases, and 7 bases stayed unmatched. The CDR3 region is CASSGPGQGRETQYF. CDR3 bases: TGTGCCAGCAGTGGGCCGGGACAGGGGAGGGAGACCCAGTACTTC.

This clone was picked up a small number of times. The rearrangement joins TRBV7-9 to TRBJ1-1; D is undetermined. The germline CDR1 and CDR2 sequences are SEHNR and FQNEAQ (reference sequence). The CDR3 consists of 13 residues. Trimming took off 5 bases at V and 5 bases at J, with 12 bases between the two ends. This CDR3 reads CASSPAARTEAFF. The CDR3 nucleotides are TGTGCCAGCAGCCCGGCGGCGAGGACTGAAGCTTTCTTT. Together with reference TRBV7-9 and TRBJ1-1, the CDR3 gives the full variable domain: DTGVSQNPRHKITKRGQNVTFRCDPISEHNRLYWYRQTLGQGPEFLTYFQNEAQLEKSRLLSDRFSAERPKGSFSTLEIQRTEQGDSAMYLCASSPAARTEAFFGQGTRLTVV.